The following is a T cell receptor beta chain sequence with its context. No cognate antigen has been identified for it. Base quality data are lacking; no much larger clone is found one base away. Library creation used the immunoSEQ multiplex PCR assay. The paper's data handling went like this. A statistical classification framework was built to diagnose cytomegalovirus status from the catalog of TCR beta chain sequences. Entries here come from immuneACCESS through TCRdb and include only in-frame sequences with V and J called. Some clones fail to appear in such tables; in the studies checked, an unresolved V gene covers under half of the shortfall, and the cause of the remainder is unknown. From that table come the V and J calls and clone size; the DNA was used to work out D and trimming. In all, the sample holds roughly 98,000 clones, and approximately 88% of those were seen once. The top ten hold under 4.5% of the sample.

This sample was included in a study of cytomegalovirus exposure and HLA in healthy donors (dated by TCRdb to about 2017). Turning to the overall study: According to a later analysis, one platform produced both the 120 validation repertoires and the approximately 670 repertoires of the first cohort. Along with the roughly 610-subject first cohort, a separate validation cohort of over 90 different subjects was used. To predict cytomegalovirus infection status, the study combined high-throughput TCR immunosequencing, statistical association of individual TCRs with disease status, and machine learning. The study was designed to test whether signatures of past pathogen exposure could be identified by cataloging public T cell receptors. What the study reported, not specific to this receptor: While some public TCRs were present in many individuals, most TCR sequences turned up only very rarely across donors. It was suggested by the authors that the approach could potentially be generalized to other disease states and immunological phenotypes. In vitro tests confirmed that a few of the cytomegalovirus-associated TCR beta chains recognize cytomegalovirus antigens. Subsequent analysis determined that TCRs grouped into clusters in the first cohort also showed a tendency toward co-occurrence across the approximately 110 validation repertoires, and roughly 94% of cluster scores exceeded 0. The classifier was reported to diagnose cytomegalovirus status with high specificity and sensitivity in both the original and validation cohorts. A total of about 150 TCR beta chains were listed by the study as associated with cytomegalovirus. A later analysis had no HLA typing for the validation cohort, so co-occurrence there was scored across all 120 repertoires.

CDR1 is given as SGHTA and CDR2 as FQGNSA, both from the germline V gene. Reading from cysteine to phenylalanine, the CDR3 counts 17 amino acids. Only CDR3 DNA is held: 51 bases, read in frame from base 1. V lost 1 base and J lost 7 bases, and the count of bases not matched to a germline gene is 10. The donors belonged to the validation cohort of around 120 subjects, which was separate from the roughly 670-subject first cohort. Sample: PBMCs. The sequence links TRBV7-2 to TRBJ2-7; TRBD2 matches 13 bases in the middle. This sequence was found in a woman in her twenties or thirties in good health and CMV-seronegative. The CDR3 sequence is CASSLVGGLAGVLEQYF. The sequence in DNA is TGTGCCAGCAGCTTAGTCGGAGGACTAGCGGGAGTCCTTGAGCAGTACTTC.